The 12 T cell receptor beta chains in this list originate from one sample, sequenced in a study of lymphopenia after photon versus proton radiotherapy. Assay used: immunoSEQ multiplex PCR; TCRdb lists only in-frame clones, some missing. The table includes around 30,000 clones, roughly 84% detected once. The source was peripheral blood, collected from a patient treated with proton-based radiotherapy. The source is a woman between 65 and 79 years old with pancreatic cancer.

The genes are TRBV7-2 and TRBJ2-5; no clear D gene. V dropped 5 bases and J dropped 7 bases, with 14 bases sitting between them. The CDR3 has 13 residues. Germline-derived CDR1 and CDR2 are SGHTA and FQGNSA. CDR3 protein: CASSPPGLRTQYF. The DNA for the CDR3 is TGTGCCAGCAGCCCTCCGGGCCTACGGACCCAGTACTTC.

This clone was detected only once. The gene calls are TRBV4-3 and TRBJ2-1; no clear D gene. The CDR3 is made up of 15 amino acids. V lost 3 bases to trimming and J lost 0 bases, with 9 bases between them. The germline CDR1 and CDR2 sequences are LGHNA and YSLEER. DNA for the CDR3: TGCGCCAGCAGCCAGGATTATAGCTCCTACAATGAGCAGTTCTTC. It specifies CASSQDYSSYNEQFF.

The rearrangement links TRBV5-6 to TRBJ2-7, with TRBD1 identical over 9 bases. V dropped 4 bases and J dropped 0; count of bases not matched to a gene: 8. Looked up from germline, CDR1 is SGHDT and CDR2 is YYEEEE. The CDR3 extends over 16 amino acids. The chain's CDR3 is CASSQTTGGLSYEQYF. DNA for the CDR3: TGTGCCAGCAGCCAAACGACAGGGGGACTCTCCTACGAGCAGTACTTC.

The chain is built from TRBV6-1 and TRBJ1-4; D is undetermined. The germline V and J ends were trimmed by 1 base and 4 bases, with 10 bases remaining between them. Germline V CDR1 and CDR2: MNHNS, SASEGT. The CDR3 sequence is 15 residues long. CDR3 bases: TGTGCCAGCAGTGAAGACTCTCTGGTTAATGAAAAACTGTTTTTT. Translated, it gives CASSEDSLVNEKLFF.

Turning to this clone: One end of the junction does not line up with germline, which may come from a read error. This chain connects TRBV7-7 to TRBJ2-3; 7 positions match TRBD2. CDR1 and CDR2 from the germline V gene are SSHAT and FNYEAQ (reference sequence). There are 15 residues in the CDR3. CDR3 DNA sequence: TGTGCTAGCAGCTCGGGTCCGAGGGAGGGAGATACGCAGTATTTT. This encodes CASSSGPREGDTQYF.

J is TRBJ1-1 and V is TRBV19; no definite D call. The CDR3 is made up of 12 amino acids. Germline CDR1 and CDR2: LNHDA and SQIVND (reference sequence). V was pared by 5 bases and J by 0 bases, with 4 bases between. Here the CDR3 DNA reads TGTGCCAGTAGTCAGATGAACACTGAAGCTTTCTTT. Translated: CASSQMNTEAFF.

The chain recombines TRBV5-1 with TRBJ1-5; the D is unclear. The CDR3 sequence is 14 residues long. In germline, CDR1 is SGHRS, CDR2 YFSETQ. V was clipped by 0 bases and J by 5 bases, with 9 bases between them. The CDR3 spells CASSLDGVDQPQHF. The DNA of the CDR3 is TGCGCCAGCAGCTTGGATGGGGTCGATCAGCCCCAGCATTTT. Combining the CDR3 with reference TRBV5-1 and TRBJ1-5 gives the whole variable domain KAGVTQTPRYLIKTRGQQVTLSCSPISGHRSVSWYQQTPGQGLQFLFEYFSETQRNKGNFPGRFSGRQFSNSRSEMNVSTLELGDSALYLCASSLDGVDQPQHFGDGTRLSIL.

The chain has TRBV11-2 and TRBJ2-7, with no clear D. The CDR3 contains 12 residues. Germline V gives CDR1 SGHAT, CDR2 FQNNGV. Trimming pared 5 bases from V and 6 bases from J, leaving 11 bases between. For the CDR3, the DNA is TGTGCCAGCAGCCGGTCGAGCTGCGAGCAGTACTTC. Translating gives CASSRSSCEQYF. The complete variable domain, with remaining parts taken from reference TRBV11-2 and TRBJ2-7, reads EAGVAQSPRYKIIEKRQSVAFWCNPISGHATLYWYQQILGQGPKLLIQFQNNGVVDDSQLPKDRFSAERLKGVDSTLKIQPAKLEDSAVYLCASSRSSCEQYFGPGTRLTVT.

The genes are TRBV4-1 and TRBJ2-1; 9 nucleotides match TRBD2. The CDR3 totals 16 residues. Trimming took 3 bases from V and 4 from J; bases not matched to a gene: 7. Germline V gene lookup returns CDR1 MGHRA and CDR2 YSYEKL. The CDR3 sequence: CASSQRAGGNYNEQFF. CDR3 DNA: TGCGCCAGCAGCCAGAGGGCGGGAGGGAATTACAATGAGCAGTTCTTC.

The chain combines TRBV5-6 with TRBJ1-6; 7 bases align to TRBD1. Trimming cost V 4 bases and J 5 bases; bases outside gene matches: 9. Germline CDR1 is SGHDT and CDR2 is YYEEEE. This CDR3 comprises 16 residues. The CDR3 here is CASSQETRGDNSPLHF. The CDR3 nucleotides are TGTGCCAGCAGCCAAGAGACCAGGGGGGATAATTCACCCCTCCACTTT.

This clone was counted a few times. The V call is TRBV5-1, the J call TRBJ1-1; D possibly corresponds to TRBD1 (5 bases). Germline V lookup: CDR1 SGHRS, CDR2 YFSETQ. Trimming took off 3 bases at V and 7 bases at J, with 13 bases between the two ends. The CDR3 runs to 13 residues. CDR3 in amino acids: CASSSQGSSEAFF. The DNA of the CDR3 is TGCGCCAGCAGCTCCCAGGGTTCTAGTGAAGCTTTCTTT.

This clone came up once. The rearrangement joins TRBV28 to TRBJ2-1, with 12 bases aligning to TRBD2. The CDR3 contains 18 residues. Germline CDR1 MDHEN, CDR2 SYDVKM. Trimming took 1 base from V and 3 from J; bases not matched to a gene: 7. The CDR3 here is CASSLSWTSGASYNEQFF. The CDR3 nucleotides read TGTGCCAGCAGTTTATCTTGGACTAGCGGGGCCAGCTACAATGAGCAGTTCTTC.